This T cell receptor (beta chain) comes out of a study of T cell responses to AZD1222 COVID-19 vaccine. The V segment lost 1 base and the J segment 6 bases; nucleotides outside the gene matches: 3. The V gene's germline CDR1 is ENHRY and CDR2 SYGVKD. The CDR3 has 15 residues. Clones were sequenced by immunoSEQ multiplex PCR, and TCRdb holds only the in-frame ones, with some missing. The sample lists around 75,000 clones, about 85% occurring once. Study-level results: The CD4 TCRs associated with vaccination extended across spike and predominated at 160-218 and 743-854.

Concerning this clone: Antigen: not known.

The sample here was peripheral blood, taken on day 0 of AZD1222 vaccination. This chain joins TRBV10-3 and TRBJ1-2; 12 bases align to TRBD1. This sequence was found in an adult in good health. Here the CDR3 reads CAISEFRDRGHGYTF. In DNA form, the CDR3 reads TGTGCCATCAGTGAGTTTCGGGACAGGGGGCATGGCTACACCTTC.